This T cell receptor (beta chain) stems from a study of OX40 agonist ivuxolimab in advanced cancers. A remark on this clone: Its antigen is still unknown.

Germline assignment: CDR1 SGDLS and CDR2 YYNGEE. V was clipped by 1 base and J by 1 base; unmatched bases: 3. The CDR3 covers 17 residues. Study-level points and caveats: It was not determined which antigens were specifically recognized by the peripheral T cells that had undergone clonal expansion.

The repertoire was sequenced with immunoSEQ multiplex PCR; TCRdb's copy has only in-frame clones and lacks some. The sample consists of about 78,000 clones, more than 80% of them appearing once. The receptor comes from an adult with an advanced solid tumor such as melanoma, head and neck, liver or kidney cancer. This sequence joins TRBV9 and TRBJ2-3; 13 nucleotides agree with TRBD2. This specimen was CD4+ or CD8+ T cells sorted from blood, taken in a trial of the OX40 agonist ivuxolimab. The CDR3 DNA is TGTGCCAGCAGCGTAACTAGCGGGGGGGTGGGCACAGATACGCAGTATTTT. Protein product: CASSVTSGGVGTDTQYF.